Below, one T cell receptor (beta chain) is given with its context. Its matching antigen is unknown. These data originate in a study of a mutant IDH1 vaccine in newly diagnosed glioma. Generated by immunoSEQ multiplex PCR, the TCRdb table keeps only in-frame clones and is missing some. The table has tens of thousands of clones, around four fifths seen once; the top ten hold approximately 3.5%. This CDR3 region has 15 residues. After removal of 4 bases from V and 4 bases from J, the junction contained 7 bases not matched to a gene. The germline V gene has CDR1 LGHNA and CDR2 YSLEER. As for time point: week 47, end of study. In the vaccine, a single dose held 300 ug of the mutant IDH1 20-mer peptide, along with topical imiquimod.

This clonotype was sampled from a woman aged 45-65 years with glioma. The specimen was PBMCs, collected from a glioma patient whose treatment included an IDH1 peptide vaccine. The chain employs TRBV4-3 and TRBJ2-4; 7 bases are a match to TRBD2. The CDR3 nucleotides are TGCGCCAGCAGCCGCACTACAGCGGGGAAAAACATTCAGTACTTC. Translation: CASSRTTAGKNIQYF.